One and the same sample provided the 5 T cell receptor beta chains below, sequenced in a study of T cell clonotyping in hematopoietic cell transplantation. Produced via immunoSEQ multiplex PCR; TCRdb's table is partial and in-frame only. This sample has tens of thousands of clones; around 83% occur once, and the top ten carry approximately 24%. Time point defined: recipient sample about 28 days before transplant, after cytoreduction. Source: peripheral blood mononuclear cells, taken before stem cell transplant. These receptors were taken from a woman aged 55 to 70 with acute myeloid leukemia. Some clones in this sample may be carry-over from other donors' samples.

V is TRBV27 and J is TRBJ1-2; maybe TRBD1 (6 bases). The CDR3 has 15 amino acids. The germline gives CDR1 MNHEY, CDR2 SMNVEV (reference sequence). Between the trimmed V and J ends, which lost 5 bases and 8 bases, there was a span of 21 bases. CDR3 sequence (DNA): TGTGCCAGCAGTCCCTCGGACAGACCGACGCGGGGCTACACCTTC. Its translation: CASSPSDRPTRGYTF.

Here the CDR3 reads CASSRGTGILLSGNTIYF. DNA for the CDR3: TGTGCCAGCAGTCGGGGGACAGGTATTCTACTTTCGGGAAACACCATATATTTT. The V call is TRBV28, the J call TRBJ1-3, with TRBD1 identical over 8 bases. This CDR3 region has 18 residues. J was trimmed by 4 bases and V by 5 bases; bases with no gene match: 16. Germline loops: CDR1 MDHEN, CDR2 SYDVKM. The whole variable domain, filled in from reference TRBV28 and TRBJ1-3, reads DVKVTQSSRYLVKRTGEKVFLECVQDMDHENMFWYRQDPGLGLRLIYFSYDVKMKEKGDIPEGYSVSREKKERFSLILESASTNQTSMYLCASSRGTGILLSGNTIYFGEGSWLTVV.

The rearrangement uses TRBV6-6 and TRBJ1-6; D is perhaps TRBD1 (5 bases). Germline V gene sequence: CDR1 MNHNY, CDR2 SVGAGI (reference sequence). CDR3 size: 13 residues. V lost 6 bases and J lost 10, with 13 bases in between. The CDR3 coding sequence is TGTGCCAGCAGCGAACCGGGACGCTCACCCCTCCACTTT. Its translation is CASSEPGRSPLHF.

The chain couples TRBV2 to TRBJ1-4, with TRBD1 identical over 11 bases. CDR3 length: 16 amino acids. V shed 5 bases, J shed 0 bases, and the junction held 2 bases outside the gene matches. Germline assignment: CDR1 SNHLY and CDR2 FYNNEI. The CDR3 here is CASSTGQGATNEKLFF. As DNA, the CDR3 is TGTGCCAGCAGTACGGGACAGGGGGCAACTAATGAAAAACTGTTTTTT.

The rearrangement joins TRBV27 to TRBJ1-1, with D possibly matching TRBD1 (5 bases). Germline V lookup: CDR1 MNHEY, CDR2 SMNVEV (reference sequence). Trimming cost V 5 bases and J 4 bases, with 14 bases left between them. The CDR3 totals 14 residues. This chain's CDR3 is CASSPWPGGTEAFF. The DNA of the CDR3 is TGTGCCAGCAGTCCCTGGCCGGGGGGCACTGAAGCTTTCTTT.